The rows below give T cell receptor beta chains drawn from one sample of a study of graft-versus-host responses after intestinal transplantation. Generated by immunoSEQ multiplex PCR, the TCRdb table keeps only in-frame clones and is missing some. The profile shows 100,000 to 120,000 clones, just over 90% of them singletons. These receptors are not linked to any known antigen. The sequences come from unstimulated CD8+ T cells sorted from spleen or lymph node cells, collected before intestinal transplant. These TCRs come from a human donor who received an intestinal transplant. The CDR3 runs from the conserved cysteine through the conserved F or W. D genes are given only for firm matches. Clone size is stated in some rows and not others, as once, few, many or a class when expanded.

v_gene: TRBV7-8; abundance: -; j_gene: TRBJ1-5; len: 15; d_gene: -; CDR3nt: TGTGCCAGCAGCTTACTCCTCCAGGGCGATTTGGCCCAGCATTTT; CDR3aa: CASSLLLQGDLAQHF
v_gene: TRBV11-2; abundance: once; j_gene: TRBJ2-1; len: 15; d_gene: TRBD2; CDR3nt: TGTGCCAGCAGCTCCGCCGGGCGGGAGAGTCTTGAGCAGTTCTTC; CDR3aa: CASSSAGRESLEQFF
v_gene: TRBV7-3; abundance: -; j_gene: TRBJ2-1; len: 17; d_gene: -; CDR3nt: TGTGCCAGCAGTCCCTATCCCAGCGAGAGCTCCTACAATGAGCAGTTCTTC; CDR3aa: CASSPYPSESSYNEQFF
v_gene: TRBV10-1; abundance: -; j_gene: TRBJ1-1; len: 12; d_gene: -; CDR3nt: TGCGCCAGCAGTGAGAGCGGGTTTGAAGCTTTCTTT; CDR3aa: CASSESGFEAFF
v_gene: TRBV4-1; abundance: -; j_gene: TRBJ1-2; len: 12; d_gene: -; CDR3nt: TGCGCCAGCAGCCAGGGGATCTATGGCTACACCTTC; CDR3aa: CASSQGIYGYTF
v_gene: TRBV29-1; abundance: few; j_gene: TRBJ1-1; len: 12; d_gene: -; CDR3nt: TGCAGCGCACCGGGACAAAACACTGAAGCTTTCTTT; CDR3aa: CSAPGQNTEAFF
v_gene: TRBV27; abundance: -; j_gene: TRBJ2-7; len: 15; d_gene: -; CDR3nt: TGTGCCAGCAGTTTAATGGCGGAACCAACCTACGAGCAGTACTTC; CDR3aa: CASSLMAEPTYEQYF
v_gene: TRBV4-1; abundance: -; j_gene: TRBJ2-1; len: 15; d_gene: TRBD2; CDR3nt: TGCGCCAGCAGCTCGCGGGAAGGGAGGGCTAATGAGCAGTTCTTC; CDR3aa: CASSSREGRANEQFF
v_gene: TRBV5-5; abundance: -; j_gene: TRBJ2-1; len: 15; d_gene: -; CDR3nt: TGTGCCAGCAGCTTGGCGGGGCAGACCGCCAATGAGCAGTTCTTC; CDR3aa: CASSLAGQTANEQFF
v_gene: TRBV6-5; abundance: -; j_gene: TRBJ2-7; len: 12; d_gene: -; CDR3nt: TGTGCCAGCAGTGGGCTGATCTACGAGCAGTACTTC; CDR3aa: CASSGLIYEQYF